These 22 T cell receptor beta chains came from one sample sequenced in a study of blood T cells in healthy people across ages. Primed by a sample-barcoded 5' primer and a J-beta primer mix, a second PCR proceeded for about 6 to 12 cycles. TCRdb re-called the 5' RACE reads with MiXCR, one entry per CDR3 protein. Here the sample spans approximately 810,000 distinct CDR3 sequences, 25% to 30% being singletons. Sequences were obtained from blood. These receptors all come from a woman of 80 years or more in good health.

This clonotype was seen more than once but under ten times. For the CDR3, the DNA is TGCGCCAGCAGCCAGGACAGGGGTTGTTCTGAAGCTTTCTTT. Encoded protein: CASSQDRGCSEAFF. This chain joins TRBV4-3 and TRBJ1-1; 9 bases line up with TRBD1. CDR3 length: 14 residues. From germline, CDR1 is LGHNA and CDR2 YSLEER. The J segment lost 6 bases and the V segment lost 3 bases, leaving 5 bases of the junction unmatched.

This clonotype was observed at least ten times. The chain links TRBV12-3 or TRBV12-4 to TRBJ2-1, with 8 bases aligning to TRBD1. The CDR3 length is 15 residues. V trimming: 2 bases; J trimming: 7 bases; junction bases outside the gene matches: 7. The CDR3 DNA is TGTGCCAGCAGTTTATCTCAGGGGGCGAGGAATGAGCAGTTCTTC. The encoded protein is CASSLSQGARNEQFF.

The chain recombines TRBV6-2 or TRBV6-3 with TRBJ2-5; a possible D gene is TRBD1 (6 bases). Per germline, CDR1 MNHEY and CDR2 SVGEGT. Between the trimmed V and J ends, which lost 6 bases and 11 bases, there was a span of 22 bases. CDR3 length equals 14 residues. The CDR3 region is CASRLVLLGAKQYF. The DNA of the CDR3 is TGTGCCAGCAGGCTTGTTCTTTTGGGGGCGAAGCAGTACTTC.

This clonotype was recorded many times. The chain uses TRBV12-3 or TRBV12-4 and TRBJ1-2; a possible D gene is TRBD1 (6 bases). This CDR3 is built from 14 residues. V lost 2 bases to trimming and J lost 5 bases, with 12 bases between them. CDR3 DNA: TGTGCCAGCAGTTTACGGGGGGCCGAATATGGCTACACCTTC. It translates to CASSLRGAEYGYTF.

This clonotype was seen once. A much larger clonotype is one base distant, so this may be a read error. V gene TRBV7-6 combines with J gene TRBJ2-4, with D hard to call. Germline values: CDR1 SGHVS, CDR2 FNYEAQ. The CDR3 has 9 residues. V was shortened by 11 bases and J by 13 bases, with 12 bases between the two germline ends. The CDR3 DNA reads TGTGCCCGCGGCGGAGAGCAGTACTTC. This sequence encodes CARGGEQYF.

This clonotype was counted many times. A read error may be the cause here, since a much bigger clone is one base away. The CDR3 sequence is CASRDSGTYNEQFF. The CDR3 region has the DNA TGCGCCAGCAGGGATTCCGGGACCTACAATGAGCAGTTCTTC. This chain links TRBV10-2 with TRBJ2-1; perhaps TRBD2 as D (5 bases). The CDR3 is made up of 14 amino acids. Trimming left V 6 bases short and J 2 bases short, with 11 bases between. The V gene's germline CDR1 is WSHSY and CDR2 SAAADI.

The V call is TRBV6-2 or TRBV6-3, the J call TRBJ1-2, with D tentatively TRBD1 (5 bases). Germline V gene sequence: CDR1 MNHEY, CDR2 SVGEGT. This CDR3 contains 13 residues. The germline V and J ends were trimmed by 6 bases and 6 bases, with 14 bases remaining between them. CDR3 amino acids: CASRTQQVDGYTF. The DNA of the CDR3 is TGTGCCAGCAGAACACAACAGGTGGATGGCTACACCTTC.

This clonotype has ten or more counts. This chain's CDR3 is CASTLGTSDLTDTQYF. The CDR3, as DNA: TGTGCCAGCACCCTGGGGACTAGCGATCTCACAGATACGCAGTATTTT. The chain combines TRBV12-3 or TRBV12-4 with TRBJ2-3, with 10 bases matching TRBD2. The CDR3 spans 16 residues. V shed 7 bases, J shed 2 bases, and the junction held 9 bases outside the gene matches.

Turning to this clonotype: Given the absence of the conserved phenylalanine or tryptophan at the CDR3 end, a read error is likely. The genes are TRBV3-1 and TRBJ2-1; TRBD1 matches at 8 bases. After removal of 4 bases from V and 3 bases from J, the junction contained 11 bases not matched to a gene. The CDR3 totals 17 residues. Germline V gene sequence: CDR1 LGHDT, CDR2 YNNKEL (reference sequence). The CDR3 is CASSLGQVGPLYNEQFI. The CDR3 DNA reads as TGTGCCAGCAGCCTGGGACAGGTCGGTCCCCTCTACAATGAGCAGTTCATC.

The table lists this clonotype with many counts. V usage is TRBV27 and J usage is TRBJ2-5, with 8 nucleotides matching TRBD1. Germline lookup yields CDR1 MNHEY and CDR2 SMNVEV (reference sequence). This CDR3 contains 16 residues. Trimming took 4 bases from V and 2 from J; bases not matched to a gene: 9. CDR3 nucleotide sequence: TGTGCCAGCAGTTCCCTTAAGACAGGGGCTCAAGAGACCCAGTACTTC. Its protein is CASSSLKTGAQETQYF.

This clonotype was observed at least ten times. CDR3 DNA: TGTGCCAGCAGTGCTAGCCAGACTAGCGGGGAACGCACAGATACGCAGTATTTT. This gives the protein CASSASQTSGERTDTQYF. The chain employs TRBV12-3 or TRBV12-4 and TRBJ2-3; 11 bases match TRBD2. V dropped 5 bases and J dropped 1; count of bases not matched to a gene: 11. The CDR3 length is 18 residues.

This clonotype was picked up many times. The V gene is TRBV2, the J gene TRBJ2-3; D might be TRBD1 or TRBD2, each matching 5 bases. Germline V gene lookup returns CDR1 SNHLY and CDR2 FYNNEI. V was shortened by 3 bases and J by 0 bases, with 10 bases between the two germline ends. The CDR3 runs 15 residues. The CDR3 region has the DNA TGTGCCAGCAGTGAGGGGACGGCTAGCACAGATACGCAGTATTTT. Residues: CASSEGTASTDTQYF.

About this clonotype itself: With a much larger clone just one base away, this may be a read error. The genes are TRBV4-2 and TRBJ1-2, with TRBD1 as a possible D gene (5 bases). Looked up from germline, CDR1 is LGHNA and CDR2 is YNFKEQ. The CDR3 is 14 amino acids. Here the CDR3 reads CASSQAQVSYGYSF. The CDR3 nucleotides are TGTGCCAGCAGCCAAGCACAGGTGTCGTATGGCTACAGCTTC.

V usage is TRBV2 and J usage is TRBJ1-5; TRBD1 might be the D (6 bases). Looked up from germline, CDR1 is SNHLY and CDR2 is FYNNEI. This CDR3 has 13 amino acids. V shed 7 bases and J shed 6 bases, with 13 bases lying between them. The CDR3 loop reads CASNLLQGQPQHF. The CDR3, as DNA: TGTGCCAGCAATCTATTACAGGGTCAGCCCCAGCATTTT.

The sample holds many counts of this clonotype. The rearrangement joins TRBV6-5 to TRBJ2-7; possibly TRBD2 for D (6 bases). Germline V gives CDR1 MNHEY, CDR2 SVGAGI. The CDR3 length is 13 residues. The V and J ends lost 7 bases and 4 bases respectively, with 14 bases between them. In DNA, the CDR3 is TGTGCCAGCACCTCCGGGACTGGATACGAGCAGTACTTC. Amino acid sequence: CASTSGTGYEQYF.

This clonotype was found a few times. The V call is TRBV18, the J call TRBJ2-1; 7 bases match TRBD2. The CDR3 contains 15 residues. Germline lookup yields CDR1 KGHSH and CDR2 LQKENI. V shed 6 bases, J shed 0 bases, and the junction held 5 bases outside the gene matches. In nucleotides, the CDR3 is TGTGCCAGCTCCGCGGGGGTCAGCTCCTACAATGAGCAGTTCTTC. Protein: CASSAGVSSYNEQFF.

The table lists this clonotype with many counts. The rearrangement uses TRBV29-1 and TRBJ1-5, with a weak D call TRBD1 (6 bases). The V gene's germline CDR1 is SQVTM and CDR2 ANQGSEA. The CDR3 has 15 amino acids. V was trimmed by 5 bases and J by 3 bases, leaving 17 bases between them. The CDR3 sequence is CSVRGGPGVNQPQHF. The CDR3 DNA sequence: TGCAGCGTTCGGGGGGGTCCAGGGGTCAATCAGCCCCAGCATTTT.

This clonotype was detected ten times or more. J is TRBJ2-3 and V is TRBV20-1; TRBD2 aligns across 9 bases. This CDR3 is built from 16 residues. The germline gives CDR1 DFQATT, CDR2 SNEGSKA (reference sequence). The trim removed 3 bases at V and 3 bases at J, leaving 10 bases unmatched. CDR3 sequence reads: CSARPQWGLATDTQYF. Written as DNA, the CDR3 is TGCAGTGCTAGGCCCCAATGGGGACTAGCAACAGATACGCAGTATTTT.

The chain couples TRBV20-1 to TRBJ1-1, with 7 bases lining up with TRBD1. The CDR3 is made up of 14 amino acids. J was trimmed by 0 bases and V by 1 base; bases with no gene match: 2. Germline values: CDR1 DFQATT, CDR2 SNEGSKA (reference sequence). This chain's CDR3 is CSARGDRMNTEAFF. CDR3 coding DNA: TGCAGTGCTAGAGGGGACAGAATGAACACTGAAGCTTTCTTT.

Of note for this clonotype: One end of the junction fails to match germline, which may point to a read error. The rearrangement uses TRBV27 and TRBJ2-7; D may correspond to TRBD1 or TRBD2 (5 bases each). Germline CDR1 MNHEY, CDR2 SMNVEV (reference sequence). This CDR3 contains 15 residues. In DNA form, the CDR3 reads TGTGCCAGCAGTAACCGGCCTAACGAGTGGGGGACCCAGTACTTT. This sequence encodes CASSNRPNEWGTQYF.

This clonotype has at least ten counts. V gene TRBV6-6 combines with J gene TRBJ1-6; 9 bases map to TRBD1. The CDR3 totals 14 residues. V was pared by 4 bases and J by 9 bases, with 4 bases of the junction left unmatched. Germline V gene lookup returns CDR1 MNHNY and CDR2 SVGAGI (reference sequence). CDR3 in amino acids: CASSSGQGISPLHF. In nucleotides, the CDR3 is TGTGCCAGCAGTTCAGGACAGGGGATTTCACCCCTCCACTTT.

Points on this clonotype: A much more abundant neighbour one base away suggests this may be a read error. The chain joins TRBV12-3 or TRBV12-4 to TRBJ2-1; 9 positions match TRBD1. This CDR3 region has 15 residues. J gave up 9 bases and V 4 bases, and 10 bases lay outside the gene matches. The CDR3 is CASSSRQGENSEQFF. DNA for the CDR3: TGTGCCAGCAGTTCCAGACAGGGGGAAAACAGTGAGCAGTTCTTC.